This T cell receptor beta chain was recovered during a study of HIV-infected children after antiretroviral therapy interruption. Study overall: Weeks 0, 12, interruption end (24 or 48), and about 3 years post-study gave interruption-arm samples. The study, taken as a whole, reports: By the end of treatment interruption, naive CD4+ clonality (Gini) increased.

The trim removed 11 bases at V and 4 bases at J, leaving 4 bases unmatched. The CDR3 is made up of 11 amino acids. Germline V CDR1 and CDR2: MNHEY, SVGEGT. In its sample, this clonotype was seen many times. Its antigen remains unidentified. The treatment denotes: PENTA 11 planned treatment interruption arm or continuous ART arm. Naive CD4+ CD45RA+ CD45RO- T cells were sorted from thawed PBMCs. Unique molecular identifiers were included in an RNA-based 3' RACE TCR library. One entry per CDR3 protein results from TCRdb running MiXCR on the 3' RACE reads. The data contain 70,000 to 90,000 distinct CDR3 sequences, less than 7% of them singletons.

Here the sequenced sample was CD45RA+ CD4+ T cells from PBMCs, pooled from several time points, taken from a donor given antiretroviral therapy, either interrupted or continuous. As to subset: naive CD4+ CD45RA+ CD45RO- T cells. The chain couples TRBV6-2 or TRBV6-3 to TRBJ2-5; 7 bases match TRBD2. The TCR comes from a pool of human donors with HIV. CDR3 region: CAAAGSETQYF. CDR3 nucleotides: TGTGCCGCAGCGGGGTCAGAGACCCAGTACTTC.